One and the same sample provided the 19 T cell receptor beta chains below, sequenced in a study of T cells in Graves' hyperthyroidism and ophthalmopathy. Amplified TCR beta CDR3 regions came from RNA transcripts. HTBI primers were used for first-round RT-PCR of the TCR CDR3. MiXCR, run by TCRdb on the multiplex PCR reads, gives a single entry per CDR3 protein. The profile shows around 450,000 distinct CDR3 sequences, approximately 14% of them singletons. Sequencing was done on a sample of blood. The receptors were sampled from a woman under 30 with Graves' hyperthyroidism.

At least ten counts were recorded for this clonotype. The chain carries TRBV11-1 and TRBJ2-7; 11 bases agree with TRBD2. This CDR3 spans 13 amino acids. Germline V lookup: CDR1 SGHAT, CDR2 FQDESV (reference sequence). The V segment lost 5 bases and the J segment 5 bases; nucleotides outside the gene matches: 2. The CDR3 loop reads CASSATSGNEQYF. The DNA of the CDR3 is TGTGCCAGCAGCGCGACTAGCGGGAACGAGCAGTACTTC.

This clonotype showed up many times. The gene calls are TRBV28 and TRBJ1-2; no clear D. Per germline, CDR1 MDHEN and CDR2 SYDVKM. This CDR3 region has 13 residues. With 7 bases removed from V and 8 bases from J, the gap between germline ends came to 17 bases. The CDR3 nucleotides read TGTGCCAGCACCCTAGGGCAGGTTGAGGGCTACACCTTC. It translates to CASTLGQVEGYTF.

This clonotype has more than one count but fewer than ten. The chain combines TRBV19 with TRBJ1-5; D call uncertain. Per germline, CDR1 LNHDA and CDR2 SQIVND (reference sequence). The CDR3 loop spans 13 amino acids. V dropped 4 bases and J dropped 6 bases, with 10 bases sitting between them. DNA of the CDR3: TGTGCCAGTAGTAGCATTAATAGTCAGCCCCAGCATTTT. Translated, it gives CASSSINSQPQHF.

This clonotype was seen once. This could be a read error, since a much larger clone is one nucleotide away. This likely comes from a read error, as the CDR3 has no conserved phenylalanine or tryptophan at its end. The chain has TRBV28 and TRBJ1-1; 10 bases align to TRBD1. The CDR3 runs to 14 residues. Trimming removed 8 bases from V and 5 bases from J; junction bases left unmatched: 8. Germline CDR1 MDHEN, CDR2 SYDVKM. CDR3 protein: CASGDRGQATEAFL. The DNA of the CDR3 is TGTGCCAGCGGGGACAGGGGCCAGGCTACTGAAGCTTTCCTT.

The table lists this clonotype with many counts. The chain carries TRBV28 and TRBJ1-5; possibly TRBD1 for D (5 bases). The CDR3 extends over 12 amino acids. V was clipped by 8 bases and J by 5 bases, with 10 bases between them. Per germline, CDR1 MDHEN and CDR2 SYDVKM. CDR3 in DNA: TGTGCCAGCGGGACCGTTGATCAGCCCCAGCATTTT. Its translation is CASGTVDQPQHF.

V is TRBV24-1 and J is TRBJ2-2; 8 bases align to TRBD1. In germline, CDR1 is KGHDR, CDR2 SFDVKD. This CDR3 is 15 amino acids long. V lost 4 bases, J lost 7 bases, and 7 bases stayed unmatched. CDR3 loop: CATSDPGGADGELFF. CDR3 DNA: TGTGCCACCAGTGACCCAGGGGGCGCAGACGGGGAGCTGTTTTTT.

This clonotype appeared many times. The chain links TRBV6-1 to TRBJ2-1; D might be TRBD1 (5 bases). The germline CDR1 and CDR2 sequences are MNHNS and SASEGT. The CDR3 contains 13 residues. Trimming shortened V by 6 bases and J by 6 bases, and 12 bases separated the two germline ends. The CDR3: CASRRRQGNEQFF. CDR3 nucleotides: TGTGCCAGCAGACGCCGTCAGGGCAATGAGCAGTTCTTC.

The chain uses TRBV27 and TRBJ1-1; possibly TRBD1 for D (6 bases). In germline, CDR1 is MNHEY, CDR2 SMNVEV (reference sequence). The CDR3 sequence is 16 residues long. V was pared by 3 bases and J by 4 bases, with 18 bases between. DNA for the CDR3: TGTGCCAGCAGTTTTCCAGCCCAGGGGTATGGCACTGAAGCTTTCTTT. This codes for CASSFPAQGYGTEAFF.

This clonotype was recorded a few times. Germline and junction disagree at one end, which may indicate a read error. The chain combines TRBV20-1 with TRBJ1-5; a weak D match, TRBD1 (6 bases). Germline CDR1 and CDR2: DFQATT and SNEGSKA (reference sequence). The CDR3 has 15 residues. CDR3 region: CSARDWGGSNQPQHF. CDR3 DNA: TGCAGTGCACGAGACTGGGGGGGCAGCAATCAGCCCCAGCATTTC.

Many counts were recorded for this clonotype. V is TRBV28 and J is TRBJ1-2; D not certain. The V end was cut by 6 bases, the J end by 7 bases, with 6 bases between. The CDR3 is 10 residues long. Germline CDR1 and CDR2: MDHEN and SYDVKM. CDR3: CASSRRGYTF. CDR3 in DNA: TGTGCCAGCAGCCGTCGTGGCTACACCTTC.

This clonotype was recorded many times. This chain joins TRBV6-1 and TRBJ2-1, with TRBD1 identical over 7 bases. V was clipped by 4 bases and J by 3 bases; unmatched bases: 3. Germline lookup yields CDR1 MNHNS and CDR2 SASEGT. The CDR3 extends over 14 amino acids. In DNA, the CDR3 is TGTGCCAGCAGTGCCTGGGACAGCTACAATGAGCAGTTCTTC. This gives the protein CASSAWDSYNEQFF.

This clonotype occurred many times. This sequence joins TRBV20-1 and TRBJ2-7; no clear D. Trimming left V 0 bases short and J 4 bases short, with 10 bases between. The germline CDR1 and CDR2 sequences are DFQATT and SNEGSKA (reference sequence). The CDR3 totals 13 residues. CDR3 bases: TGCAGTGCTAGAGATGCTGCGGTATACGAGCAGTACTTC. It yields the protein CSARDAAVYEQYF.

This clonotype was seen ten or more times. CDR3 amino acids: CASSSWNGTSGNNEQFF. CDR3 sequence (DNA): TGTGCCAGCAGTTCATGGAACGGGACTAGCGGAAACAATGAGCAGTTCTTC. This chain links TRBV12-3 or TRBV12-4 with TRBJ2-1, with TRBD2 identical over 11 bases. The V segment lost 4 bases and the J segment 5 bases; nucleotides outside the gene matches: 10. The length of the CDR3 is 17 residues.

The chain has TRBV19 and TRBJ1-1; a possible D gene is TRBD1 (6 bases). Trimming pared 8 bases from V and 3 bases from J, leaving 13 bases between. In germline, CDR1 is LNHDA, CDR2 SQIVND (reference sequence). This CDR3 contains 13 residues. Here the CDR3 DNA reads TGTGCCAGTGTACAGGGATACCACACTGAAGCTTTCTTT. Encoded protein: CASVQGYHTEAFF.

This clonotype has a count of ten or more. V gene TRBV6-1 combines with J gene TRBJ1-2; 10 bases match TRBD1. The CDR3 extends over 16 amino acids. V was clipped by 5 bases and J by 0 bases; unmatched bases: 6. Germline V CDR1 and CDR2: MNHNS, SASEGT. The CDR3 here is CASSPGTGAANYGYTF. CDR3 DNA: TGTGCCAGCAGTCCCGGGACAGGGGCAGCTAACTATGGCTACACCTTC.

This clonotype was observed a handful of times. This chain uses TRBV7-6 with TRBJ2-3, with 11 bases fitting TRBD2. CDR1 and CDR2 (germline): SGHVS, FNYEAQ. Trimming took 6 bases from V and 1 from J; bases not matched to a gene: 3. This CDR3 spans 15 amino acids. CDR3 residues: CASSYSGRGTDTQYF. In DNA form, the CDR3 reads TGTGCCAGCAGTTATAGCGGGAGGGGCACAGATACGCAGTATTTT.

This chain joins TRBV2 and TRBJ2-7; 12 nucleotides line up with TRBD2. Per germline, CDR1 SNHLY and CDR2 FYNNEI. The CDR3 has 17 amino acids. V was clipped by 6 bases and J by 0 bases; unmatched bases: 9. In DNA, the CDR3 is TGTGCCAGCAGCCGTATAACTAGCGGGAGGCCCTCCTACGAGCAGTACTTC. This sequence encodes CASSRITSGRPSYEQYF.

This clonotype was picked up many times. This chain uses TRBV7-9 with TRBJ2-7; D is ambiguous. In germline, CDR1 is SEHNR, CDR2 FQNEAQ (reference sequence). V was trimmed by 0 bases and J by 3 bases, leaving 12 bases between them. The CDR3 sequence is 15 residues long. CDR3 sequence reads: CASSLAGRSIYEQYF. CDR3 bases: TGTGCCAGCAGCTTAGCGGGCAGGAGTATCTACGAGCAGTACTTC.

V and J are TRBV4-3 and TRBJ1-1, with 9 bases lining up with TRBD1. The CDR3 sequence is 15 residues long. Losses at the gene ends were 2 bases for V and 5 bases for J; bases not matched to a gene: 6. Germline assignment: CDR1 LGHNA and CDR2 YSLEER. The CDR3 DNA reads TGCGCCAGCAGCCAACTTTACGACAGGGGGACTGAAGCTTTCTTT. Encoded protein: CASSQLYDRGTEAFF.